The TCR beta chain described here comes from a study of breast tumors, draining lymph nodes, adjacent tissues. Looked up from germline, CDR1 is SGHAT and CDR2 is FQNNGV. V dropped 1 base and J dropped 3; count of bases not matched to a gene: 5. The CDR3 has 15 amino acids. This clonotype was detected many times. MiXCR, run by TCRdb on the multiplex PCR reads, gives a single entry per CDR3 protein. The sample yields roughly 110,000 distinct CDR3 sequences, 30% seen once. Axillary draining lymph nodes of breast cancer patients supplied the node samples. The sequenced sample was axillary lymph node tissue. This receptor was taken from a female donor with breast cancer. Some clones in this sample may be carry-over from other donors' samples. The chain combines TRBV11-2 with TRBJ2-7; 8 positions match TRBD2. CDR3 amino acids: CASSLVASGFYEQYF. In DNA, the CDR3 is TGTGCCAGCAGCTTAGTAGCTAGCGGGTTCTACGAGCAGTACTTC.